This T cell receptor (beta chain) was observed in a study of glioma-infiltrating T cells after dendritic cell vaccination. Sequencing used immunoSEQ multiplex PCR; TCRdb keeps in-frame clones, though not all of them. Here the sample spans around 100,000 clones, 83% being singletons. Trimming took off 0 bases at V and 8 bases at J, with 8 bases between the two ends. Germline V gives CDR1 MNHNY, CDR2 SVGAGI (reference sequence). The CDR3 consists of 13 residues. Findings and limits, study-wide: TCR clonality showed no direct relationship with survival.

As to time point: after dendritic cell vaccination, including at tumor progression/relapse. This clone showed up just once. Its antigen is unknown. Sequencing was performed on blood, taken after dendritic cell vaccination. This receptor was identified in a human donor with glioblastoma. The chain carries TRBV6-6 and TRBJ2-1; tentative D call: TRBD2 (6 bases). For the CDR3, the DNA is TGTGCCAGCAGTTACTCACTAGCAGATGAGCAGTTCTTC. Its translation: CASSYSLADEQFF.